A selection of T cell receptor beta chains follows, all from one sample in a study of T cells after yellow fever vaccination. Each CDR3 protein is one row after TCRdb ran MiXCR on the 5' RACE reads. The repertoire holds around 300,000 distinct CDR3 sequences, with about 4% as singletons. The starting material was PBMCs, obtained 5 days after the yellow fever booster vaccination. All receptors derive from a man between 18 and 29 years old who received the YFV17D yellow fever vaccine. CDR3s include the opening cysteine and the closing phenylalanine or tryptophan. D genes are given only for firm matches. Rows may omit the clone size; those that give it use once, few, many or a size class.

V,D,J,size,CDR3
TRBV5-6,-,TRBJ1-4,-,CASSFLGPATNEKLFF
TRBV7-2,-,TRBJ2-5,-,CASNPRVAQETQYF
TRBV7-8,TRBD1,TRBJ1-1,-,CASSARDRESEAFF
TRBV12-3/TRBV12-4,TRBD1,TRBJ1-3,-,CASSPKGQGAGNTIYF
TRBV10-1,TRBD2,TRBJ2-1,few,CASSELASGANNEQFF
TRBV7-9,-,TRBJ1-1,many,CASSLVGLDEAFF
TRBV5-1,-,TRBJ1-1,-,CASSFRQVAMNTEAFF
TRBV20-1,-,TRBJ2-5,many,CSASPFRGSQETQYF
TRBV6-5,-,TRBJ2-5,many,CASGGAQETQYF
TRBV20-1,TRBD2,TRBJ2-5,-,CSAREGTSGGTQETQYF
TRBV29-1,-,TRBJ2-2,few,CSAQSGNTGELFF
TRBV5-1,-,TRBJ2-5,many,CASSSGGVGETQYF
TRBV29-1,TRBD1,TRBJ2-5,many,CSVTGVEETQYF
TRBV5-8,-,TRBJ2-6,-,CASRFRGSGANVLTF
TRBV29-1,-,TRBJ1-1,many,CSVEERTAFF
TRBV7-8,-,TRBJ2-5,-,CASRGQGRQETQYF
TRBV24-1,TRBD1,TRBJ1-1,few,CATSDLWKQGMAEAFF
TRBV24-1,-,TRBJ1-1,many,CATRASVNTEAFF
TRBV29-1,TRBD1,TRBJ1-1,few,CSVRQGNTEAFF
TRBV20-1,TRBD1,TRBJ2-7,few,CSATGQGTYEQYF
TRBV5-4,TRBD1,TRBJ1-1,few,CASSQDRGGTEAFF